The next 12 T cell receptor beta chains were all read from a single sample in a study of T cells in Graves' hyperthyroidism and ophthalmopathy. RNA transcripts provided the source from which TCR beta CDR3 regions were amplified. A set of HTBI primers served as the primers for a first-round RT-PCR of the TCR CDR3. One entry per CDR3 protein results from TCRdb running MiXCR on the multiplex PCR reads. The repertoire includes 640,000 or so distinct CDR3 sequences, more than 13% of them detected once, and about 7% sits in the top ten. The material sequenced was blood. The receptors were sampled from a woman between 18 and 30 years old with Graves' ophthalmopathy.

As concerns this clonotype: Relative to the germline gene, one junction end is altered; a read error may explain this. V and J are TRBV19 and TRBJ2-7; 8 positions agree with TRBD1. In germline, CDR1 is LNHDA, CDR2 SQIVND (reference sequence). The CDR3 has 14 residues. The CDR3 loop reads CASKFADRGYGQYF. Here the CDR3 DNA reads TGTGCCAGTAAGTTTGCCGACAGGGGTTACGGGCAGTACTTC.

This clonotype was seen many times. The V and J genes are TRBV6-2 or TRBV6-3 and TRBJ2-3; possibly TRBD2 for D (5 bases). This CDR3 comprises 15 residues. The germline gives CDR1 MNHEY, CDR2 SVGEGT. V lost 6 bases and J 1 base, leaving 14 bases between the germline ends. This CDR3 reads CASSTHGIRTDTQYF. CDR3 sequence (DNA): TGTGCCAGCAGCACCCACGGGATCCGCACAGATACGCAGTATTTT.

About this clonotype itself: This clone may be a read error of a much larger clone one base away. V gene TRBV30 combines with J gene TRBJ2-1, with D perhaps TRBD1 (7 bases). This CDR3 is 14 amino acids long. Germline loops: CDR1 GTSNPN, CDR2 SVGIG (reference sequence). Trimming left V 2 bases short and J 0 bases short, with 8 bases between. The CDR3 bases are TGTGCCTGGAGTCAGGGGGGCTCCTACAATGAGCAGTTCTTC. Residues: CAWSQGGSYNEQFF.

This clonotype was observed many times. This chain joins TRBV7-8 and TRBJ2-1; D ambiguous. V lost 1 base to trimming and J lost 7 bases, with 14 bases between them. The germline V gene has CDR1 SGHVS and CDR2 FQNEAQ. This CDR3 has 15 amino acids. The CDR3 DNA reads TGTGCCAGCAGCTTAGATTCGAGGTCGTGGAATGAGCAGTTCTTC. It codes for CASSLDSRSWNEQFF.

This clonotype was found many times. The gene calls are TRBV10-2 and TRBJ2-7, with 7 positions matching TRBD2. Germline CDR1 reads WSHSY; CDR2 reads SAAADI. The CDR3 totals 16 residues. The J segment lost 5 bases and the V segment lost 0 bases, leaving 10 bases of the junction unmatched. CDR3 in amino acids: CASSESRRLAYHEQYF. DNA for the CDR3: TGCGCCAGCAGTGAGTCGAGGAGACTAGCCTACCACGAGCAGTACTTC.

This clonotype was counted many times. This chain connects TRBV6-1 to TRBJ2-3; the match to TRBD2 covers 9 bases. CDR1 and CDR2 (germline): MNHNS, SASEGT. V gave up 1 base and J gave up 3 bases; unmatched junction bases: 5. CDR3 length: 16 amino acids. The CDR3 DNA sequence: TGTGCCAGCAGTGAAGTTAGCGGGAGAGCGACAGATACGCAGTATTTT. Translating it yields CASSEVSGRATDTQYF.

This chain links TRBV4-3 with TRBJ2-1; D is possibly TRBD1 (6 bases). The last part of the DNA fits TRBJ2-7 better; the J call may be wrong. This CDR3 has 14 amino acids. CDR1 and CDR2 from the germline V gene are LGHNA and YSLEER. CDR3 amino acids: CASSRPGRDNEQYF. DNA for the CDR3: TGCGCCAGCAGCCGACCGGGACGGGACAATGAGCAGTACTTC.

This clonotype was observed at least ten times. J is TRBJ1-5 and V is TRBV20-1; TRBD1 might be the D (5 bases). Trimming took 2 bases from V and 0 from J, leaving 17 bases between them. Germline assignment: CDR1 DFQATT and CDR2 SNEGSKA (reference sequence). The CDR3 loop spans 17 amino acids. CDR3 in amino acids: CSARKGIGKNSNQPQHF. The CDR3 coding sequence is TGCAGTGCTAGAAAGGGGATCGGGAAAAATAGCAATCAGCCCCAGCATTTT.

The sample holds many counts of this clonotype. The V gene is TRBV28, the J gene TRBJ1-5; tentatively, D is TRBD1 (5 bases). The CDR3 sequence is 19 residues long. V was cut by 3 bases and J by 5 bases, with 26 bases left in between. Germline V CDR1 and CDR2: MDHEN, SYDVKM. The CDR3 DNA sequence: TGTGCCAGCAGTTTCGCCTACCCACCGTTCGAATGGGGGTATCAGCCCCAGCATTTT. Its protein product is CASSFAYPPFEWGYQPQHF.

This clonotype appeared many times. CDR3 DNA sequence: TGTGCCCATTCAAGTGGGCGAACGCAGTATTTT. Its protein is CAHSSGRTQYF. This rearrangement joins TRBV30 to TRBJ2-3; D gene ambiguous. CDR3 length: 11 residues. Per germline, CDR1 GTSNPN and CDR2 SVGIG (reference sequence). V was pared by 8 bases and J by 9 bases, with 15 bases between.

This clonotype was observed many times. The genes are TRBV27 and TRBJ2-7, with D hard to call. Per the germline V gene, CDR1 is MNHEY and CDR2 is SMNVEV (reference sequence). The V end was cut by 5 bases, the J end by 6 bases, with 20 bases between. This CDR3 is 15 amino acids long. The chain's CDR3 is CASSPAATMSGEQYF. The CDR3 DNA is TGTGCCAGCAGTCCCGCCGCGACGATGAGTGGCGAGCAGTACTTC.

This clonotype was observed at least ten times. The chain links TRBV3-1 to TRBJ2-3; TRBD2 matches at 10 bases. The germline V gene has CDR1 LGHDT and CDR2 YNNKEL (reference sequence). The CDR3 loop spans 14 amino acids. After removal of 3 bases from V and 4 bases from J, the junction contained 1 base not matched to a gene. CDR3 protein: CASSQLAGADTQYF. In DNA form, the CDR3 reads TGTGCCAGCAGCCAGCTAGCGGGAGCAGATACGCAGTATTTT.